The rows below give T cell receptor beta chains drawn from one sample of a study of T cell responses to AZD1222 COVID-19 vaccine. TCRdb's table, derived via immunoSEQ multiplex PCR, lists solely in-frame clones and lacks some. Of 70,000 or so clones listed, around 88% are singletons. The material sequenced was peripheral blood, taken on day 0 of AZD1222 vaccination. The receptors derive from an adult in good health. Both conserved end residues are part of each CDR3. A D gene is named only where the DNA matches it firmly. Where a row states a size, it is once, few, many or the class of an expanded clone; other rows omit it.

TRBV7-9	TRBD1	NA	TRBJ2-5	TGTGCCAGCACTCCGGGACAGGTGATCCAAGAGACCCAGTACTTC	CASTPGQVIQETQYF
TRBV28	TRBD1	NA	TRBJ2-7	TGTGCCAGCAGGGCGTTAGTTCCGGGACAGGGTACGTACGAGCAGTACTTC	CASRALVPGQGTYEQYF
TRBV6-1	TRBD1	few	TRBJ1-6	TGTGCCAGCAGTGAACGAGGCAGGGGGGATTCACCCCTCCACTTT	CASSERGRGDSPLHF
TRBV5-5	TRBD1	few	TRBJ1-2	TGTGCCAGCAGTCTGACAGGGACTAACTATGGCTACACCTTC	CASSLTGTNYGYTF
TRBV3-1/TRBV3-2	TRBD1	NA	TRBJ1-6	TGTGCCAGCAGTTCGACAGGGGGCAATTCACCCCTCCACTTT	CASSSTGGNSPLHF
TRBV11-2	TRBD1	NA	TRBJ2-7	TGTGCCAGCAGCCCGATAGACAGGGGTCGATCCTCCTACGAGCAGTACTTC	CASSPIDRGRSSYEQYF
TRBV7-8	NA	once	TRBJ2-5	TGTGCCAGCAGCTTAGATCGAGAAAAGACCCAGTACTTC	CASSLDREKTQYF
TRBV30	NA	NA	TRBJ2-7	TGTGCCTGGACGAGGGGGAATAGCGACGAGCAGTACTTC	CAWTRGNSDEQYF
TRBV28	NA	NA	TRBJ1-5	TGTGCCAGCAGTCTTATTCGTGCAGGGATCTATAGCAATCAGCCCCAGCATTTT	CASSLIRAGIYSNQPQHF
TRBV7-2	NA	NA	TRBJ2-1	TGTGCCAGCAGCTTTAGTGGAGGGGCCTACAATGAGCAGTTCTTC	CASSFSGGAYNEQFF
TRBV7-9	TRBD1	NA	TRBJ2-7	TGTGCCAGCAGCTTACCGCGGGACAGGGGTGGCGAGCAGTACTTC	CASSLPRDRGGEQYF
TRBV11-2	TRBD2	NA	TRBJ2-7	TGTGCCAGCAGCTTAGAGCCAGCGGGAGAGGGCGAGCAGTACTTC	CASSLEPAGEGEQYF
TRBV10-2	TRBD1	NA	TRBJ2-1	TGCGCCAGCAGTGAAGCGAGGGGGCCGAAGAAATTATACAATGAGCAGTTCTTC	CASSEARGPKKLYNEQFF
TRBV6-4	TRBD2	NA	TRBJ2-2	TGTGCCAGCAGTGCTAGCGGGAGCACCGGGGAGCTGTTTTTT	CASSASGSTGELFF
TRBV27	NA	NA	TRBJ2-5	TGTGCCAGCAGTAAAACTAGTATGGAGACCCAGTACTTC	CASSKTSMETQYF
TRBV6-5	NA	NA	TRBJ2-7	TGTGCCAGCAGCCTCGAAGGGGGATCCTACGAGCAGTACTTC	CASSLEGGSYEQYF
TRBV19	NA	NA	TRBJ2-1	TGTGCCAGTAGTATAACAGCCCTAAACAATGAGCAGTTCTTC	CASSITALNNEQFF
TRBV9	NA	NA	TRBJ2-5	TGTGCCAGCAGCGTAGACTACTCTAATCCCCAGTACTTC	CASSVDYSNPQYF
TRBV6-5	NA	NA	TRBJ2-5	TGTGCCAGCAGTTACTGGAGGGGGCGAGAGACCCAGTACTTC	CASSYWRGRETQYF
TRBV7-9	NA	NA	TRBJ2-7	TGTGCCAGCAGCCAGGGGTCCTACGAGCAGTACTTC	CASSQGSYEQYF
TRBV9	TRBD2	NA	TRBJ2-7	TGTGCCAGCAACGAAGGGCGGGAGAGCTACGAGCAGTACTTC	CASNEGRESYEQYF
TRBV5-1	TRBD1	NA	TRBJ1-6	TGCGCCAGCAGCGACACAGGGGGAGTCAATAATTCACCCCTCCACTTT	CASSDTGGVNNSPLHF
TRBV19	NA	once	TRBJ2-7	TGTGCCAGTAGTATTAGTTCGGCACCTTACGAGCAGTACTTC	CASSISSAPYEQYF
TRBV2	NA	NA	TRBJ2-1	TGTGCCAGCATCCAAATAGGACTGTCGGATGAGCAGTTCTTC	CASIQIGLSDEQFF
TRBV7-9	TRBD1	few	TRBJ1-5	TGTGCCAGCAGCTCAAACAGGGGAGGCAATCAGCCCCAGCATTTT	CASSSNRGGNQPQHF
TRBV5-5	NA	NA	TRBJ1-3	TGTGCCAGCAGCTTCAGGGGAGATGGAAACACCATATATTTT	CASSFRGDGNTIYF
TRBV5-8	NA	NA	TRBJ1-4	TGTGCCAGCAGCGCTGGACACGTCGGGCGTGAAAAACTGTTTTTT	CASSAGHVGREKLFF
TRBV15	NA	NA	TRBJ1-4	TGTGCCACCAGCAGTATTCTTCATGAAAAACTGTTTTTT	CATSSILHEKLFF
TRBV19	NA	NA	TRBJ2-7	TGTGCCAGTCAGGACAGAGAGGGCGAGCAGTACTTC	CASQDREGEQYF
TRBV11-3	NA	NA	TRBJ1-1	TGTGCCAGCAGTCTGGACCATGAAGCTTTCTTT	CASSLDHEAFF
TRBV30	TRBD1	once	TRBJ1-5	TGTGCCTGGAGTGCTCTAGGCAGGGGGAGCAATCAGCCCCAGCATTTT	CAWSALGRGSNQPQHF
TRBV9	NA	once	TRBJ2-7	TGTGCCAGCAGCCCCCAGGGGAGTTACGAGCAGTACTTC	CASSPQGSYEQYF
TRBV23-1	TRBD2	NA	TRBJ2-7	TGCGCCAGCTTCAAGGCTAGCGGGGGGGCCTACGAGCAGTACTTC	CASFKASGGAYEQYF
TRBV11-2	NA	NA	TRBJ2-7	TGTGCCAGCAGCCTTCCCCGAGTAGGACTGGACTACGAGCAGTACTTC	CASSLPRVGLDYEQYF
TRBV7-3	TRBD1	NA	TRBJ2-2	TGTGCCAGCAGCCAGGGACAGGGGATGGTCGGGGAGCTGTTTTTT	CASSQGQGMVGELFF
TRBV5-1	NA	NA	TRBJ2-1	TGCGCCAGCAGTAGGAGTATGTCTAGTAGCAACAATGAGCAGTTCTTC	CASSRSMSSSNNEQFF
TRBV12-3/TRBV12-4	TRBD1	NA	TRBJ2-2	TGTGCCAGCAGAACGGGACAGGGTCGTAAGCTGTTTTTT	CASRTGQGRKLFF
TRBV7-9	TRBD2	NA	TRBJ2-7	TGTGCCAGCAGCACCACTAGCGGGGTCCGCGCCTACGAGCAGTACTTC	CASSTTSGVRAYEQYF
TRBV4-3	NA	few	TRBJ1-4	TGCGCCAGCAGCCAAGATCTAGAGCTACCAACTAATGAAAAACTGTTTTTT	CASSQDLELPTNEKLFF
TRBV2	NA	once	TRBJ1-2	TGTGCCAGCAGTGTGACAGTTCCTACCTATGGCTACACCTTC	CASSVTVPTYGYTF
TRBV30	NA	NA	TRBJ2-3	TGTGCCTGGAGTGACCCCGGACTGGGGAAAGTATTCAGTCCGTATTTT	CAWSDPGLGKVFSPYF
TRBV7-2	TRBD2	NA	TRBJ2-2	TGTGCCAGCAGCCAGCGGGGTGCGAACACCGGGGAGCTGTTTTTT	CASSQRGANTGELFF
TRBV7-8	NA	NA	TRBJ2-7	TGTGCCAGCAGCTTAGCTACCCGCTACGAGCAGTACTTC	CASSLATRYEQYF
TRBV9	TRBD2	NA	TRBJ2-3	TGTGCCAGCAGCACAGCGGGAGACGGCACAGATACGCAGTATTTT	CASSTAGDGTDTQYF
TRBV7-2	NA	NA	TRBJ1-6	TGTGCCAGCAGTCCTGGGGCGAATTCACCCCTCCACTTT	CASSPGANSPLHF